A selection of T cell receptor beta chains follows, all from one sample in a study of OX40 agonist ivuxolimab in advanced cancers. Using immunoSEQ multiplex PCR, the repertoire was profiled, and TCRdb retains in-frame clones only, with some absent. The table has about 79,000 clones, approximately 91% seen once. The sample in question was CD4+ or CD8+ T cells sorted from blood, obtained in a trial of the OX40 agonist ivuxolimab. The source is an adult with an advanced solid tumor such as melanoma, head and neck, liver or kidney cancer. CDR3s include the opening cysteine and the closing phenylalanine or tryptophan. A D gene is named only where the DNA matches it firmly. Part of the rows lack a size; the others show once, few, many or a class for expanded clones.

v_gene,abundance,d_gene,j_gene,CDR3nt,CDR3aa
TRBV28,NA,TRBD1,TRBJ1-6,TGTGCCAGCAGTTTATCCACGGGACAGGGTCGGGCACCCCTCCACTTT,CASSLSTGQGRAPLHF
TRBV5-1,NA,NA,TRBJ1-1,TGCGCCAGCAGCTTGGGGGGGGCCCCGAACACTGAAGCTTTCTTT,CASSLGGAPNTEAFF
TRBV7-3,once,NA,TRBJ2-3,TGTGCCAGCAGCTCCCAGGGCACAGATACGCAGTATTTT,CASSSQGTDTQYF
TRBV6-5,NA,TRBD1,TRBJ2-7,TGTGCCAGCAAAAAAGACAGGGGGCTCTACGAGCAGTACTTC,CASKKDRGLYEQYF
TRBV6-5,NA,NA,TRBJ1-5,TGTGCCAGCAGCCCCCCGGGGGGCGGTCAGCCCCAGCATTTT,CASSPPGGGQPQHF
TRBV27,few,NA,TRBJ2-3,TGTGCCAGCAGTCTCACGGGGGGCACAGATACGCAGTATTTT,CASSLTGGTDTQYF
TRBV27,NA,NA,TRBJ2-3,TGTGCCAGCAGTTCACCTAACAGGGCCACAGATACGCAGTATTTT,CASSSPNRATDTQYF
TRBV7-8,NA,NA,TRBJ2-5,TGTGCCAGCAGCTCGTGGGGCCCCTTGGCAGGGATTGAAGAGACCCAGTACTTC,CASSSWGPLAGIEETQYF
TRBV2,NA,TRBD1,TRBJ2-7,TGTACGAGCTTAGGGGACAGGGGGTCCTACGAGCAGTACTTC,CTSLGDRGSYEQYF
TRBV7-3,NA,TRBD1,TRBJ2-5,TGTGCCAGCAGCGGTGGACAGGGGGCCGGAGAGACCCAGTACTTC,CASSGGQGAGETQYF
TRBV2,NA,NA,TRBJ2-3,TGTGCCAGCAGTGCGTTGAGGACAGATACGCAGTATTTT,CASSALRTDTQYF
TRBV10-3,once,TRBD2,TRBJ2-3,TGTGCCATCAGTGTCGGCGGGAGGAGAACAGATACGCAGTATTTT,CAISVGGRRTDTQYF
TRBV13,NA,TRBD2,TRBJ2-3,TGTGCCAGCAGCTGGGGACTAGCGGCTAGCACAGATACGCAGTATTTT,CASSWGLAASTDTQYF
TRBV30,few,NA,TRBJ1-1,TGTGCCTGTCGGACAGCCAATTGGAACACTGAAGCTTTCTTT,CACRTANWNTEAFF
TRBV28,NA,NA,TRBJ1-5,TGTGCCAGCAGTGAGAGCAATCAGCCCCAGCATTTT,CASSESNQPQHF
TRBV27,NA,NA,TRBJ2-1,TGTGCCAGCAGGGACGACGGCTGGTATGGCGACAATGAGCAGTTCTTC,CASRDDGWYGDNEQFF
TRBV7-8,NA,NA,TRBJ2-2,TGTGCCAGCAGCTCTCCAGGCAAGATTACGAACACCGGGGAGCTGTTTTTT,CASSSPGKITNTGELFF
TRBV2,NA,NA,TRBJ2-1,TGTGCCAGCAGTGATAGACTAGAGAGGGATGAGCAGTTCTTC,CASSDRLERDEQFF
TRBV28,NA,TRBD1,TRBJ1-3,TGTGCCAGCAGTTTATGGGAACAGGGGTCTGGAAACACCATATATTTT,CASSLWEQGSGNTIYF
TRBV7-9,NA,NA,TRBJ1-5,TGTGCCAGCAGCCTGGGAGGGTATAGCAATCAGCCCCAGCATTTT,CASSLGGYSNQPQHF
TRBV6-1,NA,TRBD1,TRBJ2-3,TGTGCCAGATTGGGACAGGGGAGTTCAGATACGCAGTATTTT,CARLGQGSSDTQYF
TRBV7-2,once,NA,TRBJ1-2,TGTGCCAGCAGCTTAGTACCCGGGGACGGCTACACCTTC,CASSLVPGDGYTF
TRBV28,NA,TRBD1,TRBJ1-4,TGTGCCAGCAGTTCAGGACAGGGTCCTCTTGAAAAACTGTTTTTT,CASSSGQGPLEKLFF
TRBV18,NA,TRBD1,TRBJ1-2,TGTGCCAGCTCACCACTATTACAGGGGGACTATGGCTACACCTTC,CASSPLLQGDYGYTF
TRBV30,NA,NA,TRBJ1-1,TGTGCCTGGAGTGTATATTCTGAAGCTTTCTTT,CAWSVYSEAFF